A single sample gave rise to the 2 T cell receptor beta chains below, sequenced in a study of shared clonotypes between healthy human individuals. Some clones are missing from TCRdb's copy, which holds only in-frame ones; the method was immunoSEQ multiplex PCR. The sample yields 2 million to 2.5 million clones, under 97% seen once. Input material: naive CD4+ T cells sorted from blood. Subset given: CD45RA+ positively selected. The receptor source for this set is a man between 18 and 35 years old in good health.

This clone was counted a single time. This chain uses TRBV6-6 with TRBJ1-4; no clear D. CDR1 is MNHNY, CDR2 SVGAGI, per germline (reference sequence). Deletions cut 6 bases from V and 8 bases from J, with 16 bases between. This CDR3 has 14 amino acids. CDR3 sequence (DNA): TGTGCCAGCAGCACCGGGCCTACCGGGGAAAAACTGTTTTTT. As protein: CASSTGPTGEKLFF.

This clone has a single count. Other DNA sequences from this sample encode an identical CDR3 as well. The genes are TRBV10-3 and TRBJ1-2, with TRBD1 matching 11 bases. CDR1 is ENHRY, CDR2 SYGVKD, per germline. Germline trimming cut 9 bases from V and 8 bases from J; bases unmatched to any gene: 5. This CDR3 comprises 12 residues. CDR3 protein: CAMGQGEGGYTF. Here the CDR3 DNA reads TGTGCCATGGGACAGGGGGAAGGGGGCTACACCTTC.